The 19 T cell receptor beta chains below all came from one sample that was sequenced in a study of blood T cells in healthy people across ages (dated by TCRdb to 2015 to 2017). Library prep was done by 5' RACE. The listed sequencing device is Illumina HiSeq 2500. A second PCR of roughly 7 to 12 cycles was run with a J-beta primer mix and a sample-barcoded 5' primer. Clones were called with MiXCR by TCRdb after fastp trimmed the public reads at Q25, and only in-frame beta chains were retained. Entries that share a CDR3 protein sequence are merged under the most common genes and DNA. The sample table records just over 800,000 distinct CDR3 sequences; about 59% of these occur just once. Of the sample, 25% to 35% falls within the top ten clones. Sequencing was performed on blood. Source of these receptors: a man aged 25 to 40 in good health.

This clonotype appeared a few times. The chain joins TRBV10-3 to TRBJ2-5, with unresolved D. The V and J ends lost 3 bases and 0 bases respectively, with 8 bases between them. Looked up from germline, CDR1 is ENHRY and CDR2 is SYGVKD. The CDR3 spans 14 residues. CDR3 nucleotide sequence: TGTGCCATCAGTGACTCCCGGGACCAAGAGACCCAGTACTTC. Protein product: CAISDSRDQETQYF.

The chain combines TRBV27 with TRBJ2-7; D unresolved. The CDR3 extends over 13 amino acids. V lost 0 bases, J lost 4 bases, and 7 bases lay in between. CDR1 MNHEY and CDR2 SMNVEV come from the germline V gene (reference sequence). CDR3 DNA: TGTGCCAGCAGTTTATCCATTGGGTACGAGCAGTACTTC. It specifies CASSLSIGYEQYF.

The V gene is TRBV3-1, the J gene TRBJ2-6, with no clear D. V was cut by 4 bases and J by 1 base, with 11 bases left in between. CDR1 is LGHDT and CDR2 is YNNKEL in the germline V gene (reference sequence). This CDR3 has 16 residues. The CDR3, as DNA: TGTGCCAGCAGCCCCCAAAGTGGGTCTGGGGCCAACGTCCTGACTTTC. As protein: CASSPQSGSGANVLTF.

The chain links TRBV19 to TRBJ2-7; 7 positions agree with TRBD1. After removal of 3 bases from V and 4 bases from J, the junction contained 6 bases not matched to a gene. Germline lookup yields CDR1 LNHDA and CDR2 SQIVND (reference sequence). The CDR3 contains 14 residues. For the CDR3, the DNA is TGTGCCAGTAGTATGCGACAGGGAACTTACGAGCAGTACTTC. Its translation is CASSMRQGTYEQYF.

This chain connects TRBV7-9 to TRBJ2-7; D is perhaps TRBD2 (6 bases). V lost 0 bases, J lost 4 bases, and 16 bases lay in between. CDR1 is SEHNR, CDR2 FQNEAQ, per germline (reference sequence). The length of the CDR3 is 16 residues. CDR3 sequence reads: CASSLASTRRAYEQYF. The CDR3 coding sequence is TGTGCCAGCAGCTTAGCCTCGACTAGGAGGGCTTACGAGCAGTACTTC.

This clonotype was counted between two and nine times. This may be a read error, as it is one base from a much larger clone. The rearrangement joins TRBV20-1 to TRBJ2-1; 8 nucleotides agree with TRBD1. In germline, CDR1 is DFQATT, CDR2 SNEGSKA (reference sequence). The CDR3 sequence is 15 residues long. Trimming took 0 bases from V and 9 from J; bases not matched to a gene: 10. This chain's CDR3 is CSAREGAGGKGEQFF. In DNA, the CDR3 is TGCAGTGCTAGAGAGGGGGCAGGGGGCAAAGGTGAGCAGTTCTTC.

CDR3 region: CASSFGDRVLNEKLFF. The CDR3 coding sequence is TGTGCCAGCAGTTTTGGGGACAGGGTTCTTAATGAAAAACTGTTTTTT. The chain joins TRBV12-3 or TRBV12-4 to TRBJ1-4; 9 positions agree with TRBD1. The ends lost 3 bases at V and 4 bases at J; junction bases unmatched: 6. The CDR3 consists of 16 residues.

This chain connects TRBV20-1 to TRBJ2-5; 10 nucleotides agree with TRBD2. Germline CDR1 reads DFQATT; CDR2 reads SNEGSKA (reference sequence). The CDR3 runs 15 residues. J was trimmed by 7 bases and V by 3 bases; bases with no gene match: 11. The CDR3 sequence is CSASSLAGDSRTQYF. DNA of the CDR3: TGCAGTGCTAGCTCCCTAGCGGGGGATTCACGGACCCAGTACTTC.

The chain is built from TRBV10-3 and TRBJ1-2; 8 bases are shared with TRBD1. The CDR3 is 16 amino acids. In germline, CDR1 is ENHRY, CDR2 SYGVKD. V trimming: 10 bases; J trimming: 0 bases; junction bases outside the gene matches: 13. The CDR3 DNA is TGTGCCACCCTGGGGCAGGGGGCCCAATCTAACTATGGCTACACCTTC. Amino acid sequence: CATLGQGAQSNYGYTF.

This clonotype was recorded a few times. V is TRBV7-2 and J is TRBJ2-1; 9 nucleotides align to TRBD1. The CDR3 sequence is 15 residues long. V was clipped by 4 bases and J by 2 bases; unmatched bases: 3. Germline assignment: CDR1 SGHTA and CDR2 FQGNSA. This chain's CDR3 is CASSSRQGAYNEQFF. DNA for the CDR3: TGTGCCAGCAGCTCCCGACAGGGGGCCTACAATGAGCAGTTCTTC.

The chain recombines TRBV7-9 with TRBJ1-2; the D is unclear. With 5 bases removed from V and 4 bases from J, the gap between germline ends came to 14 bases. The CDR3 totals 14 residues. Germline lookup yields CDR1 SEHNR and CDR2 FQNEAQ (reference sequence). This CDR3 reads CASSPNTEFYGYTF. CDR3 bases: TGTGCCAGCAGCCCAAATACGGAGTTCTATGGCTACACCTTC.

The chain uses TRBV29-1 and TRBJ2-7, with 8 bases aligning to TRBD1. Germline CDR1 is SQVTM and CDR2 is ANQGSEA. V trimming: 4 bases; J trimming: 2 bases; junction bases outside the gene matches: 7. The CDR3 is 14 amino acids. The CDR3 DNA is TGCAGCGTTGCCCGACAGGGGTCCACCTACGAGCAGTACTTC. Amino acids: CSVARQGSTYEQYF.

The chain is built from TRBV7-2 and TRBJ1-2, with TRBD1 matching over 8 bases. CDR3 length: 15 amino acids. The trim removed 4 bases at V and 6 bases at J, leaving 10 bases unmatched. The germline V gene encodes CDR1 SGHTA and CDR2 FQGNSA. The CDR3 reads CASSSGGQGGDGYTF. CDR3 sequence (DNA): TGTGCCAGCAGCTCAGGAGGACAGGGAGGGGATGGCTACACCTTC.

The CDR3 bases are TGTGCCAGCAGTATCACCGGGACAGTGACCTTCGAGCAGTACTTC. Residues: CASSITGTVTFEQYF. The rearrangement joins TRBV28 to TRBJ2-4, with TRBD1 matching 7 bases. Judging by the DNA end, TRBJ2-7 fits better; the J call may be wrong. Germline V gene lookup returns CDR1 MDHEN and CDR2 SYDVKM. The CDR3 totals 15 residues.

This clonotype was recorded many times. This chain joins TRBV27 and TRBJ2-5, with TRBD1 matching over 8 bases. The germline V gene encodes CDR1 MNHEY and CDR2 SMNVEV (reference sequence). V dropped 5 bases and J dropped 2; count of bases not matched to a gene: 10. The length of the CDR3 is 16 residues. CDR3 DNA sequence: TGTGCCAGCAGTCCCAGACAGGGGACTCGACAAGAGACCCAGTACTTC. Residues: CASSPRQGTRQETQYF.

The rearrangement joins TRBV20-1 to TRBJ1-6, with 9 bases lining up with TRBD1. The length of the CDR3 is 15 residues. Per germline, CDR1 DFQATT and CDR2 SNEGSKA (reference sequence). V was pared by 3 bases and J by 5 bases, with 5 bases of the junction left unmatched. For the CDR3, the DNA is TGCAGTGCTAGTTTCCGGACAGGGGATAATTCACCCCTCCACTTT. Its protein product is CSASFRTGDNSPLHF.

Only a few counts were recorded for this clonotype. The chain uses TRBV7-3 and TRBJ2-1, with D perhaps TRBD1 (7 bases). This CDR3 contains 18 residues. Germline CDR1 is SGHTA and CDR2 is FQGTGA. The V gene lost 4 bases and the J gene lost 0 bases, with 19 bases spanning the gap. The CDR3 is CASSSTGASVDSYNEQFF. The CDR3 bases are TGTGCCAGCAGCTCCACAGGGGCTAGCGTCGACTCCTACAATGAGCAGTTCTTC.

In this sample, this clonotype turned up a few times. The genes are TRBV25-1 and TRBJ1-2; possibly TRBD1 for D (6 bases). The CDR3 covers 13 residues. Germline V lookup: CDR1 MGHDK, CDR2 SYGVNS. Trimming removed 6 bases from V and 7 bases from J, with 15 bases in between. In DNA, the CDR3 is TGTGCCAGCAGCGCCGGGACACCCTCTGGCTACACCTTC. Translating gives CASSAGTPSGYTF.

V is TRBV20-1 and J is TRBJ2-6; TRBD1 matches at 8 bases. The CDR3 has 17 residues. Unmatched junction bases numbered 7, after V lost 3 bases and J lost 0 bases. From germline, CDR1 is DFQATT and CDR2 SNEGSKA (reference sequence). In nucleotides, the CDR3 is TGCAGTGCTAGGATGGGACAGGCGTTCTCTGGGGCCAACGTCCTGACTTTC. Protein product: CSARMGQAFSGANVLTF.